Described below is a single T cell receptor (beta chain) sequence and its context. Its antigen remains unknown. Purities over 95% were achieved in all sorted populations. Germline V gives CDR1 SGHNT, CDR2 YENEEA. CDR3 length: 15 amino acids. The V end lost 1 base, the J end lost 6 bases, and 10 bases lay between the germline ends. The source of the sample is a study of beta chain features in type 1 diabetes. Findings and limits, study-wide: PCR could preferentially amplify shorter templates, alike in patients and controls.

Expressed TCRB transcripts were sequenced because the entire RNA isolate underwent reverse transcription. Clones were read by immunoSEQ multiplex PCR, and TCRdb kept only the in-frame ones, dropping some. This table holds some 150,000 clones, over 8.5% found once. The chain joins TRBV11-3 to TRBJ1-6; tentatively, D is TRBD1 (6 bases). This sequence originates from a young man in good health. The sequenced sample consisted of central memory CD4+ T cells from blood. The CDR3 loop reads CASSLAGQTNSPLHF. In DNA, the CDR3 is TGTGCCAGCAGCTTAGCCGGACAGACTAATTCACCCCTCCACTTT.